The T cell receptor beta chain under discussion was sequenced for a study of blood T cell repertoires in COVID-19. This clone was counted a few times. Original data processing: For nucleated cells, counts were estimated from reference gene primer amplification. The table came from immunoSEQ multiplex PCR; TCRdb's copy has only in-frame clones and leaves some out. For V, J and clone size, that table is used; D and trimming come from the DNA. Among about 170,000 clones listed, around 85% were seen once. The CDR3 consists of 15 residues. The V end lost 4 bases, the J end lost 0 bases, and 12 bases lay between the germline ends. Germline V gene data show CDR1 as SGHNT and CDR2 as YYREEE (reference sequence).

Sample: peripheral blood. The chain carries TRBV5-4 and TRBJ2-3, with D possibly TRBD2 on 5 matching bases. The receptor's source is a human donor with acute or convalescent COVID-19. The donor label of this sample is uncertain. The CDR3 DNA reads as TGTGCCAGCAGCGGAGGAGAGAAGAGCACAGATACGCAGTATTTT. Protein sequence: CASSGGEKSTDTQYF.